This TCR beta chain was identified during a study of T cell repertoires in cytomegalovirus infection. The wider study: Public TCR beta signatures indicated both CMV infection and matching HLA type. Overall study findings and caveats: Within the response measured ex vivo, HLA-C-restricted CMV-specific TCR beta clonotypes were dominant.

TCRdb reprocessed the reads with MiXCR, giving one entry per CDR3 protein. This table holds hundreds of thousands of distinct CDR3 sequences, 30% to 40% found once. A note on this clonotype: What it recognizes is unknown.

The source of this sequence is a human donor in good health (CMV status not recorded). Some clones in this sample may be carry-over from other donors' samples. Specimen: cultured PBMCs, collected from culture after CMV antigen stimulation.

The CDR3 nucleotides read TGTGCCAGCAGCAGGGGACAGACGAACACTGAAGCTTTCTTT. This sequence encodes CASSRGQTNTEAFF. V gene TRBV7-9 combines with J gene TRBJ1-1; 7 positions agree with TRBD1. The CDR3 has 14 residues. CDR1 SEHNR and CDR2 FQNEAQ come from the germline V gene (reference sequence). Trimming cost V 5 bases and J 1 base; bases outside gene matches: 4.